The subject of this entry is one T cell receptor beta chain. The sample belongs to a study of technical replicates of blood from a few donors. The data were produced by immunoSEQ multiplex PCR, yet TCRdb's version contains in-frame clones alone and is incomplete. This sample carries under 75,000 clones, approximately 86% of them seen once, and the ten largest clones take more than 4.5%. Germline loops: CDR1 SGHTA, CDR2 FQGTGA. The CDR3 runs to 14 residues. The V gene end was trimmed by 5 bases and the J gene end by 6 bases; junction bases not matched to a gene: 5. The sequencing input was PBMCs. The rearrangement links TRBV7-3 to TRBJ2-1; 9 bases line up with TRBD2. The clonotype comes from a human donor in good health. Some clones in this sample may be carry-over from other donors' samples. CDR3 nucleotide sequence: TGTGCCAGCAGCAGGACTAGCGATGGCAATGAGCAGTTCTTC. Translation gives CASSRTSDGNEQFF.